This TCR beta chain was documented in a study of blood T cell repertoires in COVID-19. Across the whole study: T cells, B-cell-depleted T cells, or PBMCs supplied cDNA or gDNA.

Some clones are missing from TCRdb's copy, which holds only in-frame ones; the method was immunoSEQ multiplex PCR. The repertoire consists of approximately 29,000 clones, with about 85% occurring once and the leading ten covering around 17%. The specimen was peripheral blood. The sequence came from a woman in her fifties or sixties with active COVID-19.

This CDR3 reads CASSFIPWEDGGYTF. In nucleotides, the CDR3 is TGTGCCAGCAGCTTCATTCCTTGGGAGGACGGTGGCTACACCTTC. The chain uses TRBV5-5 and TRBJ1-2; no firm D call. The CDR3 runs to 15 residues. Trimming shortened V by 2 bases and J by 7 bases, and 18 bases separated the two germline ends. CDR1 SGHKS and CDR2 YYEKEE come from the germline V gene (reference sequence).